This T cell receptor beta chain is from a study of T cell responses to AZD1222 COVID-19 vaccine. The wider study: Doses given second, at about 4 or about 12 weeks, were pooled. Study-wide results and limits: The CD4 TCRs associated with vaccination extended across spike and predominated at 160-218 and 743-854. Targets within unmutated variant regions were reportedly found for nearly half of spike-specific TCRs. Among those given AZD1222, only five or six were seropositive at baseline.

This CDR3 is built from 14 residues. V lost 3 bases, J lost 4 bases, and 9 bases lay in between. Germline V lookup: CDR1 KGHSH, CDR2 LQKENI. A note on this clone: The antigen remains undetermined.

TCRdb's copy holds only in-frame clones and misses some; the assay was immunoSEQ multiplex PCR. The table has 90,000 to 120,000 clones, 85% to 90% seen once. This clonotype was obtained from an adult in good health. This specimen consisted of peripheral blood, obtained on day 0 of AZD1222 vaccination. The rearrangement links TRBV18 to TRBJ2-2; TRBD2 is a possible D gene (6 bases). The CDR3 DNA reads TGTGCCAGCTCACCTTCCGGGGGCACCGGGGAGCTGTTTTTT. Protein product: CASSPSGGTGELFF.